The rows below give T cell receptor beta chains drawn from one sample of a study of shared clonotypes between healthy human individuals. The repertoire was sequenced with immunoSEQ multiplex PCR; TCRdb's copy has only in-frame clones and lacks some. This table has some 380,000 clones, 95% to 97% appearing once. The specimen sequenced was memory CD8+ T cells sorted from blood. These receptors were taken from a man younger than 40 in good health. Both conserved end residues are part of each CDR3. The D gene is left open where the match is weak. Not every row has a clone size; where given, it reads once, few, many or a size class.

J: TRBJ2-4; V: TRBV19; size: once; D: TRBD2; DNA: TGTGCCAGTAATGGGCTAGCGGGAGGAGTAAACATTCAGTACTTC; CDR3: CASNGLAGGVNIQYF
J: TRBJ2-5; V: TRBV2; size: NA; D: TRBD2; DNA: TGTGCCACCGCAGGAATTACGGGACTAGCGGTCCAAGAGACCCAGTACTTC; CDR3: CATAGITGLAVQETQYF
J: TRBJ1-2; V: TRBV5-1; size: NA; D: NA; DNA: TGCGCCAGCAGCTTTGGACAAAACTATGGCTACACCTTC; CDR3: CASSFGQNYGYTF
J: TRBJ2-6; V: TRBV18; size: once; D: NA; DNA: TGTGCCAGCTCACCCGGCCAGGGATTAGCTGGGGCCAACGTCCTGACTTTC; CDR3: CASSPGQGLAGANVLTF
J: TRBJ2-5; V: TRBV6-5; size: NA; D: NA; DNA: TGTGCCAGCAGTTCTGTCGGCGGGACCCAGTACTTC; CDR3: CASSSVGGTQYF
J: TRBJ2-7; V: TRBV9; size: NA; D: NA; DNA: TGTGCCAGCAGCGCTCAGGGTTCCTACGAGCAGTACTTC; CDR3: CASSAQGSYEQYF
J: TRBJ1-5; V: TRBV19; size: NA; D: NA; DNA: TGTGCCAGTAGTATAGATCGGAGGGGCAATCAGCCCCAGCATTTT; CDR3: CASSIDRRGNQPQHF
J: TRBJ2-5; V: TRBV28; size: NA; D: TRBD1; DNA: TGTGCCAGGGACAGGGGGCGGGAGACCCAGTACTTC; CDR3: CARDRGRETQYF
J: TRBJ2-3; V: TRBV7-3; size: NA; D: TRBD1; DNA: TGTGCCAGCAGCCACGGACAGGGGAGCACAGATACGCAGTATTTT; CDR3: CASSHGQGSTDTQYF
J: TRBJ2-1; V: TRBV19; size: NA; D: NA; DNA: TGTGCCAGTAGTCGGCGGGACTCCTACAATGAGCAGTTCTTC; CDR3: CASSRRDSYNEQFF
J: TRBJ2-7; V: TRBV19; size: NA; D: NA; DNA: TGTGCCAGTAGTAGCTCCTACGAGCAGTACTTC; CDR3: CASSSSYEQYF
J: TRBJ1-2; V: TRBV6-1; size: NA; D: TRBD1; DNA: TGTGCCAGCAGTGAAAAGACAACAGGGGAACTTGGGGGCTACACCTTC; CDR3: CASSEKTTGELGGYTF
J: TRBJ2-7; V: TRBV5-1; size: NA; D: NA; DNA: TGCGCCAGCAGCTTGGCTATTGATAGTGGGTCTTCCTACGAGCAGTACTTC; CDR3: CASSLAIDSGSSYEQYF
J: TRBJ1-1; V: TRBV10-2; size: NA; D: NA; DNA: TGCGCCAGCATGCGGGGGGGGCGGCTCACTGAAGCTTTCTTT; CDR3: CASMRGGRLTEAFF
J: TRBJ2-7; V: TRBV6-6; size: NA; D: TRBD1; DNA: TGTGCCAGCACGGACACAGGGGGCAAATCCTACGAGCAGTACTTC; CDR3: CASTDTGGKSYEQYF
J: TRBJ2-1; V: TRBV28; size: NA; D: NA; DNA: TGTGCCAGCAGTTCTAAGTTGGCGTTCTACAATGAGCAGTTCTTC; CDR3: CASSSKLAFYNEQFF
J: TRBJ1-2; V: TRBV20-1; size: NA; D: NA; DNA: TGCAGTGCTAGCGGCGGCTACACCTTC; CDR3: CSASGGYTF
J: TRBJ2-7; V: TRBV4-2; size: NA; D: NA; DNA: TGTGCCAGCAGCCAAGGCGATGAAGCCTACGAGCAGTACTTC; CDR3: CASSQGDEAYEQYF
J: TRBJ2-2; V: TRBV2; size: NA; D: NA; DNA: TGTGCCAGCAAACCTAAGGGACGACTCGGGGAGCTGTTTTTT; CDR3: CASKPKGRLGELFF
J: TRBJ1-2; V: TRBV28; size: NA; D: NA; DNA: TGTGCCAGCAGTTTAGGACGCCCAAATGGCTACACCTTC; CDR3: CASSLGRPNGYTF
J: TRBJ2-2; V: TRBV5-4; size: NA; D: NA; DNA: TGTGCCAGCAGCTTGGAGAGGGTCCCCACCGGGGAGCTGTTTTTT; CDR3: CASSLERVPTGELFF
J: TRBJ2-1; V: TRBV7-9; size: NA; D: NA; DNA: TGTGCCAGCGGGCCGGGTTGGGAGCAGTTCTTC; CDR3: CASGPGWEQFF
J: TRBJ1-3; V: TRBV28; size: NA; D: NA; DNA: TGTGCCAGCAAAATGGACAGCCTCTCTGGAAACACCATATATTTT; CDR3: CASKMDSLSGNTIYF